This T cell receptor (beta chain) was identified in a study of cytomegalovirus exposure and HLA in healthy donors. Notes on the study in general: With later analysis, a missense DCLRE1C variant became linked to TCR beta V- and J-gene trimming.

Turning to this clone: What it binds is unknown.

The CDR3 is 15 residues long. Germline V gives CDR1 MNHNY, CDR2 SVGAGI (reference sequence). V shed 2 bases and J shed 6 bases, with 14 bases lying between them. PCR used 60 Vbeta primers and 13 Jbeta primers. Produced via immunoSEQ multiplex PCR; TCRdb's table is partial and in-frame only. Among 100,000 to 150,000 clones, about 84% were seen once, and the ten largest hold roughly 4.1%. This chain uses TRBV6-6 with TRBJ2-1; D is unresolved. This sequence was found in a man younger than 35 in good health and CMV-seropositive. Sequenced: PBMCs. Written as DNA, the CDR3 is TGTGCCAGCAGTTACGACTCCGTAATTGGCAATGAGCAGTTCTTC. This codes for CASSYDSVIGNEQFF.